Detailed here is one T cell receptor (beta chain). The antigen is not known. The CDR3 spans 15 residues. CDR1 and CDR2 from the germline V gene are SGHTS and YDEGEE. V lost 3 bases and J lost 4; bases outside the gene matches: 5. Profiled with immunoSEQ multiplex PCR; TCRdb holds only in-frame clones, not every one. The sample yields 28,000 or so clones, over 70% seen once. The data originate from a study of early stage breast cancer tumors. Background on the study: About 70% of the 16 invasive tumors were ER+, PR+ and HER2-. Samples were sequenced at about 10-fold average coverage.

Overall study findings and caveats: Tumor and normal breast were distinguished via blood comparison in most of the 16 patients. Tumors had roughly 2.5-fold higher T cell density than normal breast.

The chain couples TRBV5-8 to TRBJ2-5; 11 bases line up with TRBD1. The specimen sequenced was blood. The receptor comes from a person aged 35-49 years with breast cancer. CDR3 region: CASSSRTGGPETQYF. The CDR3 nucleotides are TGTGCCAGCAGCTCACGGACAGGGGGCCCAGAGACCCAGTACTTC.